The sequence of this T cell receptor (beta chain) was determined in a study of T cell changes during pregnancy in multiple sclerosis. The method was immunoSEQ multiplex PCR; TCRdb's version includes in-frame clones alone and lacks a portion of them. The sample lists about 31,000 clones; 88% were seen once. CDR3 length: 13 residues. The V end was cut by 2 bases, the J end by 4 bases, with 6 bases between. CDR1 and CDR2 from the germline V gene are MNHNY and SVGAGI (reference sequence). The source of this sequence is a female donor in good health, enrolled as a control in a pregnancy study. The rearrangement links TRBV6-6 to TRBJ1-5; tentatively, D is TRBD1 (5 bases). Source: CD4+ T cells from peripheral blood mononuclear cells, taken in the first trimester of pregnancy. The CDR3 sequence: CASSYGQNQPQHF. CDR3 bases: TGTGCCAGCAGTTACGGACAAAATCAGCCCCAGCATTTT.